A selection of T cell receptor beta chains follows, all from one sample in a study of blood T cell repertoires in COVID-19. Here immunoSEQ multiplex PCR was the method, and the copy in TCRdb shows in-frame clones only, minus some. Of some 150,000 clones listed, over 75% were seen once; the top ten hold 1.2%. The sample comprised PBMCs or T cells enriched from blood (not recorded which). All receptors come from a woman aged 25 to 39 with acute COVID-19. The CDR3 runs from the conserved cysteine through the conserved F or W. The D gene is left open where the match is weak. Size values are once, few and many counts, or a class for expanded clones, and some rows have none.

>TRBV18|TRBD1|TRBJ1-3|many
CASSPLQGADGNTIYF
TGTGCCAGCTCACCACTGCAGGGGGCGGATGGAAACACCATATATTTT
>TRBV18|TRBD1|TRBJ2-6|-
CASSPLGTGSGANVLTF
TGTGCCAGCTCACCCCTCGGGACAGGATCTGGGGCCAACGTCCTGACTTTC
>TRBV25-1|-|TRBJ2-7|-
CASSEYSGYEQYF
TGTGCCAGCAGTGAATACTCAGGGTACGAGCAGTACTTC
>TRBV10-3|-|TRBJ2-2|-
CAISPAEPGELFF
TGTGCCATCAGTCCAGCGGAGCCCGGGGAGCTGTTTTTT
>TRBV29-1|-|TRBJ1-5|-
CSVSWGVNQPQHF
TGCAGCGTCTCTTGGGGGGTTAATCAGCCCCAGCATTTT
>TRBV7-2|-|TRBJ2-1|-
CASRPTSTYEQFF
TGTGCCAGCAGGCCAACTAGTACCTATGAGCAGTTCTTC
>TRBV25-1|TRBD2|TRBJ2-7|-
CASSIASSGGRSSYEQYF
TGTGCCAGCAGTATAGCGTCTAGCGGGGGGAGAAGCTCCTACGAGCAGTACTTC
>TRBV14|TRBD1|TRBJ1-1|-
CASSRAGQGVGAFF
TGTGCCAGCAGCCGAGCGGGACAGGGTGTTGGAGCTTTCTTT
>TRBV5-1|-|TRBJ2-7|-
CASSLVGLDYEQYF
TGCGCCAGCAGCTTGGTGGGACTGGACTACGAGCAGTACTTC
>TRBV24-1|TRBD1|TRBJ1-1|-
CATTGQGNTEAFF
TGTGCCACAACAGGACAGGGGAACACTGAAGCTTTCTTT
>TRBV28|TRBD1|TRBJ1-1|-
CASSPPITGAAFF
TGTGCCAGCAGTCCCCCGATTACAGGGGCAGCTTTCTTT
>TRBV9|TRBD1|TRBJ1-2|once
CASRDRDNYGYTF
TGTGCCAGCCGGGACAGGGACAACTATGGCTACACCTTC
>TRBV3-1/TRBV3-2|-|TRBJ1-3|-
CASSPMAGTSGNTIYF
TGTGCCAGCAGCCCCATGGCAGGGACTTCTGGAAACACCATATATTTT
>TRBV15|-|TRBJ2-1|-
CATSRRDSPSGNEQFF
TGTGCCACCAGCAGACGGGACTCCCCTTCGGGGAATGAGCAGTTCTTC
>TRBV7-3|TRBD1|TRBJ2-1|-
CASSSLPGQGYNEQFF
TGTGCCAGCAGCTCATTACCGGGACAGGGCTACAATGAGCAGTTCTTC
>TRBV6-1|TRBD1|TRBJ1-5|-
CASRTGTGGGQPQHF
TGTGCCAGCAGAACCGGGACAGGGGGCGGTCAGCCCCAGCATTTT
>TRBV28|TRBD1|TRBJ1-2|-
CASRSPGQGGGYTF
TGTGCCAGCAGGAGCCCGGGACAGGGGGGTGGCTACACCTTC
>TRBV28|-|TRBJ2-5|-
CASSPPGGGTQETQYF
TGTGCCAGCAGTCCCCCGGGGGGCGGGACCCAAGAGACCCAGTACTTC
>TRBV18|-|TRBJ2-3|few
CASSLGLGADTQYF
TGTGCCAGCTCACTTGGGTTAGGAGCAGATACGCAGTATTTT
>TRBV2|-|TRBJ2-1|-
CASMPPTGYPSFF
TGTGCCAGCATGCCCCCCACAGGTTACCCGAGTTTCTTC
>TRBV18|TRBD2|TRBJ2-7|-
CASSQTSGSYEQYF
TGTGCCAGCTCACAGACTAGCGGGAGTTACGAGCAGTACTTC
>TRBV5-1|TRBD1|TRBJ2-5|-
CASSSAGGSEETQYF
TGCGCCAGCAGCTCGGCAGGGGGATCGGAAGAGACCCAGTACTTC
>TRBV7-2|-|TRBJ2-1|-
CASSSQGRTYNEQFF
TGTGCCAGCAGCTCCCAGGGTCGAACTTACAATGAGCAGTTCTTC
>TRBV13|-|TRBJ2-7|once
CASSLRQAYEQYF
TGTGCCAGCAGCCTCAGGCAGGCCTACGAGCAGTACTTC
>TRBV27|-|TRBJ2-5|-
CASSLLGAGETQYF
TGTGCCAGCAGCTTACTTGGGGCCGGGGAGACCCAGTACTTC
>TRBV28|-|TRBJ1-2|-
CASSSLQGWVGYTF
TGTGCCAGCAGTTCCCTACAGGGCTGGGTTGGCTACACCTTC
>TRBV7-9|-|TRBJ1-4|-
CASSFKPGREEEKLFF
TGTGCCAGCAGCTTCAAGCCGGGACGGGAGGAGGAAAAACTGTTTTTT
>TRBV18|TRBD1|TRBJ1-1|few
CASSPTTTGLNTEAFF
TGTGCCAGCTCACCGACTACGACAGGGCTGAACACTGAAGCTTTCTTT
>TRBV3-1/TRBV3-2|-|TRBJ1-6|-
CASSQVESNSPLHF
TGTGCCAGCAGCCAGGTTGAGTCTAATTCACCCCTCCACTTT